This T cell receptor beta chain emerged from a study of technical replicates of blood from a handful of donors. Generated by immunoSEQ multiplex PCR, the TCRdb table keeps only in-frame clones and is missing some. The sample includes under 90,000 clones, about 92% of them seen just once. Trimming at V came to 4 bases and at J to 4 bases, leaving 9 bases not matched to a gene. Germline V lookup: CDR1 SGHNT, CDR2 YENEEA. CDR3 length: 15 residues. Sequences were obtained from T cells isolated from PBMCs. The sequence was obtained from a human donor in good health. The J gene is TRBJ1-1, the V gene TRBV11-3, with 7 bases matching TRBD1. The CDR3 loop reads CASSSRRGLATEAFF. The CDR3 DNA follows: TGTGCCAGCAGCTCGCGGAGGGGGCTTGCCACTGAAGCTTTCTTT. Together with reference TRBV11-3 and TRBJ1-1, the CDR3 gives the full variable domain: EAGVVQSPRYKIIEKKQPVAFWCNPISGHNTLYWYLQNLGQGPELLIRYENEEAVDDSQLPKDRFSAERLKGVDSTLKIQPAELGDSAVYLCASSSRRGLATEAFFGQGTRLTVV.